This entry describes one T cell receptor beta chain. The target antigen is unknown. V lost 4 bases and J 2 bases, leaving 4 bases between the germline ends. This CDR3 contains 12 residues. The germline V gene encodes CDR1 SGHTA and CDR2 FQGNSA. This record belongs to a study of cytotoxic CD8 clonotypes in ibrutinib-treated CLL. Study-wide findings and caveats: Clonotypes that were public were uncommon, and they contracted or stayed stable on treatment. Clonality went higher at ibrutinib response and then dropped back toward baseline at progression.

The assay was immunoSEQ multiplex PCR, and TCRdb's table has in-frame clones only and misses some. The sample contains about 200,000 clones, just over 70% of which appear only once. Material: PBMCs, obtained after 12 months of ibrutinib treatment. This clonotype originated in a human donor with chronic lymphocytic leukemia. V gene TRBV7-2 combines with J gene TRBJ2-3; D is unclear. The CDR3 protein is CASSSFTDTQYF. CDR3 bases: TGTGCCAGCAGCTCTTTCACAGATACGCAGTATTTT.